This entry describes one T cell receptor beta chain. This clone's antigen is unknown. There are no base qualities to consult, and no much larger clone falls within one base. Using the deep immunoSEQ assay, multiplex PCR amplified TCR CDR3 regions from genomic DNA. Genomic DNA extracted from each cell subset was distributed evenly over all wells of several immunoSEQ 96-well plates, and each plate served as one replicate. For unsorted PBMC, roughly 0.3 ug genomic DNA, equal to 30,000 or so T cell genomes, was loaded into each replicate PCR. Unsorted PBMC genomic DNA was sequenced across ten immunoSEQ deep assay plates. Purified libraries were measured with a Qubit 3.0 fluorometer, size-checked on a Bioanalyzer 2100, and measured again with the KAPA Library Quantification kit. A separate single-read 150-cycle Illumina NextSeq 550 flow cell was used to sequence each immunoSEQ 96-well plate. Per the original workflow: Because the immunoSEQ output held only junctional sequences and lacked quality scores, the filtering could not match the filtering applied to full-length reads. To assign V/J genes and CDR3, sequences were annotated against IMGT germline references using PyIR, a Python wrapper for IgBLAST v1.9. Reads were filtered out if the reads had weak V/J assignments (E-value above 1e-6), no CDR3, stop codons, out-of-frame junctions, or ambiguous translated residues. V3J clonotypes were defined as sequences sharing an identical inferred V gene, J gene, and CDR3 amino acid sequence. To compute the percentage overlap between repertoires, the number of shared unique clonotypes was divided by the size of the smaller repertoire. Richness of each repertoire was evaluated using RTK rarefaction, the Chao1 estimator, and Recon v2.1 estimates of unobserved clonotypes. Entries here come from immuneACCESS through TCRdb and include only in-frame sequences with V and J called. Some clones fail to appear in such tables; in the studies checked, an unresolved V gene covers under half of the shortfall, and the cause of the remainder is unknown. V and J calls and clone size follow that table, whereas D and trimming were derived from the DNA. For this sample there are some 530,000 clones; around 80% appear just once. The top ten constitute more than 10% of the sample.

Via the germline V gene, CDR1 is SGHDN and CDR2 FVKESK. Here V drops 2 bases and J drops 6 bases, and the junction holds 4 bases not matched to any gene. Inclusive of the bounding cysteine and phenylalanine, the CDR3 is 15 residues long. The entry retains the CDR3 DNA only, 45 bases that are in frame from base 1. The donors were healthy, HIV-negative adults who had no recently reported acute infections or vaccinations. Every donor was a Caucasian adult residing in Nashville, Tennessee, USA. For unsorted samples, 90 million to 95 million PBMCs were counted, and genomic DNA was extracted using the QIAamp DNA Blood Mini kit. Blood was obtained by leukapheresis, after which PBMCs were separated by Ficoll-Histopaque density gradient centrifugation and cryopreserved in liquid nitrogen vapor phase. The sample is drawn from a study of shared clonotypes between healthy human individuals (dated by TCRdb to about 2020). General notes on the study: A couple of women and a few men aged 18 to 49 years were included in the cohort. The study deeply sequenced blood TCR repertoires of about 5 healthy adults to estimate repertoire size and the extent of clonotype sharing between individuals. Leukapheresis yielded between about 0.85 and 10 billion PBMCs per donor. To increase sequencing depth and limit assay-specific biases, TCR repertoire library preparation and sequencing were carried out by different laboratories using diverse techniques. The study at large found these results: Pairwise subsampling led to the expectation that sequencing depth would affect the degree of clonotype sharing among donors. Because the study included a small number of donors, the genetic and exposure-history diversity represented was limited. Sampling was restricted to blood, and TCR repertoires in tissues likely differ from the TCR repertoires found in blood.

The material sequenced was PBMCs. This TCR was sampled from a middle-aged woman in good health. Some clones in this sample may be carry-over from other donors' samples. Recombination connected TRBV14 to TRBJ2-2, and 9 junction bases match TRBD2. Here is the DNA: TGTGCCAGCAGCCAAACACGGACTAGCGCCGGGGAGCTGTTTTTT. This translates into CASSQTRTSAGELFF.